The next 9 T cell receptor beta chains were all read from a single sample in a study of cytomegalovirus exposure and HLA in healthy donors. The primer mix had 60 Vbeta and 13 Jbeta primers. Here immunoSEQ multiplex PCR was the method, and the copy in TCRdb shows in-frame clones only, minus some. The sample has 95,000 to 110,000 clones, around 82% seen once. The sample was PBMCs. These receptors all stem from a woman under 30 in good health and CMV-seropositive.

As regards this clone: At one of its ends the junction is not consistent with the germline gene, which may arise from a read error. The chain combines TRBV27 with TRBJ2-7, with 7 bases aligning to TRBD1. CDR1 and CDR2 (germline): MNHEY, SMNVEV (reference sequence). CDR3 length: 12 residues. The CDR3 loop reads CASSPRGQVLNF. CDR3 DNA: TGTGCCAGCAGTCCACGAGGACAGGTTCTGAACTTC.

The V call is TRBV5-6, the J call TRBJ1-2; unclear D gene. Trimming shortened V by 6 bases and J by 5 bases, and 14 bases separated the two germline ends. This CDR3 is 13 amino acids long. Germline lookup yields CDR1 SGHDT and CDR2 YYEEEE. CDR3 DNA sequence: TGTGCCAGCATACTGCAGGATTCTTATGGCTACACCTTC. It specifies CASILQDSYGYTF.

The chain couples TRBV30 to TRBJ2-1; 9 bases fit TRBD1. Germline-derived CDR1 and CDR2 are GTSNPN and SVGIG (reference sequence). This CDR3 has 15 residues. V was clipped by 5 bases and J by 5 bases; unmatched bases: 10. CDR3 region: CAWSPIGDRDNEQFF. The CDR3 coding sequence is TGTGCCTGGTCCCCGATCGGGGACAGGGACAATGAGCAGTTCTTC.

The V call is TRBV10-2, the J call TRBJ2-2; weak D call: TRBD1 (6 bases). V gave up 3 bases and J gave up 5 bases, with 10 bases separating them. CDR3 size: 14 residues. Germline CDR1 and CDR2: WSHSY and SAAADI. CDR3 nucleotide sequence: TGCGCCAGCAGTGACTTCACAGGGACCGGGGAGCTGTTTTTT. Translating gives CASSDFTGTGELFF.

The genes are TRBV11-3 and TRBJ2-1, with TRBD1 identical over 7 bases. J lost 3 bases, V lost 5 bases, and 4 bases had no gene match. CDR3 length equals 14 residues. Looked up from germline, CDR1 is SGHNT and CDR2 is YENEEA. DNA of the CDR3: TGTGCCAGCAGCGACCGGGACAGCTACAATGAGCAGTTCTTC. This gives the protein CASSDRDSYNEQFF.

The gene calls are TRBV11-3 and TRBJ1-4; the D gene is possibly TRBD1 (6 bases). With 5 bases removed from V and 8 bases from J, the gap between germline ends came to 18 bases. CDR1 SGHNT and CDR2 YENEEA come from the germline V gene. The CDR3 is 15 amino acids. DNA of the CDR3: TGTGCCAGCAGCCCCTGGACAGTTGTCTGGGAAAAACTGTTTTTT. It specifies CASSPWTVVWEKLFF.

This chain joins TRBV7-3 and TRBJ2-1; 11 bases align to TRBD2. Looked up from germline, CDR1 is SGHTA and CDR2 is FQGTGA. CDR3 length: 16 residues. Trimming removed 2 bases from V and 10 bases from J; junction bases left unmatched: 10. The CDR3 loop is CASSLLGLAGGYEQFF. The CDR3 coding sequence is TGTGCCAGCAGCTTATTAGGGCTAGCGGGGGGTTACGAGCAGTTCTTC. Variable domain in full (rest from reference TRBV7-3 and TRBJ2-1): GAGVSQTPSNKVTEKGKYVELRCDPISGHTALYWYRQSLGQGPEFLIYFQGTGAADDSGLPNDRFFAVRPEGSVSTLKIQRTERGDSAVYLCASSLLGLAGGYEQFFGPGTRLTVL.

This chain joins TRBV5-1 and TRBJ1-2, with 10 bases matching TRBD1. The CDR3 sequence is 16 residues long. V dropped 2 bases and J dropped 4; count of bases not matched to a gene: 8. The V gene's germline CDR1 is SGHRS and CDR2 YFSETQ. CDR3 amino acids: CASSFRDRGDSYGYTF. As DNA, the CDR3 is TGCGCCAGCAGCTTCCGGGACAGGGGTGACTCCTATGGCTACACCTTC.

This clone was counted only a few times. The V gene is TRBV12-5, the J gene TRBJ2-7; 8 bases line up with TRBD1. From germline, CDR1 is LGHNT and CDR2 FRNRAP. The CDR3 sequence is 14 residues long. V gave up 6 bases and J gave up 4 bases; unmatched junction bases: 8. CDR3 sequence (DNA): TGTGCTAGTGGCCACGGACAGGGAAAATACGAGCAGTACTTC. Residues: CASGHGQGKYEQYF.